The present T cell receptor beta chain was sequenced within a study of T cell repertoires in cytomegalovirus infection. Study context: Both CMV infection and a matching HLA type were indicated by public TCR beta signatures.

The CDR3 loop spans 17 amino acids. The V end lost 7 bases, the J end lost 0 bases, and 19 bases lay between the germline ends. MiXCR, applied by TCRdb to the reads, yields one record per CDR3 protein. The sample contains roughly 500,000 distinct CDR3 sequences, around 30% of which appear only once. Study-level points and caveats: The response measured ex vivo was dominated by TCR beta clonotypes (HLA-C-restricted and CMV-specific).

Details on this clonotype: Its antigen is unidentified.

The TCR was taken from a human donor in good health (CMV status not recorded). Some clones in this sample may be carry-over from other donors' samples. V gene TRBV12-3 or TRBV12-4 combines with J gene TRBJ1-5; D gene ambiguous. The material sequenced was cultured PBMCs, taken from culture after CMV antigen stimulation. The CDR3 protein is CASTRKEHLLSNQPQHF. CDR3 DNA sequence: TGTGCCAGCACTCGAAAGGAACATCTACTTAGCAATCAGCCCCAGCATTTT.